These 2 T cell receptor beta chains came from one sample sequenced in a study of blood T cells in healthy people across ages. Combining a sample-barcoded 5' primer with a J-beta primer mix, a second PCR ran for roughly 7 to 11 cycles. Via MiXCR, TCRdb re-called the 5' RACE reads, giving one row per CDR3 protein. Of about a million distinct CDR3 sequences listed, about 53% are singletons. The sequencing sample was made of blood. Receptors originate from an older woman in good health.

This clonotype has a handful of counts. V usage is TRBV4-1 and J usage is TRBJ2-3; D is perhaps TRBD2 (6 bases). The CDR3 loop spans 16 amino acids. V gave up 2 bases and J gave up 1 base, with 13 bases separating them. CDR1 and CDR2 from the germline V gene are MGHRA and YSYEKL. The CDR3 DNA follows: TGCGCCAGCAGCCAAATTTCGGCTAGCGGCACAGATACGCAGTATTTT. It codes for CASSQISASGTDTQYF.

V gene TRBV5-1 combines with J gene TRBJ2-3; perhaps TRBD2 as D (6 bases). CDR1 and CDR2 (germline): SGHRS, YFSETQ. The V and J ends lost 3 bases and 4 bases respectively, with 18 bases between them. The CDR3 is made up of 16 amino acids. This CDR3 is CASSSGTPREADTQYF. The CDR3 DNA reads as TGCGCCAGCAGCTCAGGGACTCCGCGTGAGGCAGATACGCAGTATTTT.